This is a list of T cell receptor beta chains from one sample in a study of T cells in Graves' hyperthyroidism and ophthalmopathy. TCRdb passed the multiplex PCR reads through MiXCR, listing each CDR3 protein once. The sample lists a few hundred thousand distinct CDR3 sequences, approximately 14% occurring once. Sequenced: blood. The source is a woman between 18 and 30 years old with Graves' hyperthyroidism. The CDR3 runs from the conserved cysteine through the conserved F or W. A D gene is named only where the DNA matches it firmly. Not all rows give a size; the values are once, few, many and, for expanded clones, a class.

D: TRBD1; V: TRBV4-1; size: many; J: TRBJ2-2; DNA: TGCGCCAGCAGCCAAGTATCCGGGACAGTCAACACCGGGGAGCTGTTTTTT; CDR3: CASSQVSGTVNTGELFF
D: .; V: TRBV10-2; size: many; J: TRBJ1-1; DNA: TGCGCCAGCAGTGGGGGAAAAGCTTTCTTT; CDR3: CASSGGKAFF
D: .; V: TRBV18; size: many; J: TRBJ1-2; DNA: TGTGCCAGCTCACCACCCAATTGGGGCTCTGACTATGGCTACACCTTC; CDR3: CASSPPNWGSDYGYTF
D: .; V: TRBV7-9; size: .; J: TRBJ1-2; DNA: TGTGCCAGCAGCTTTGGGCAGGGCTCTGGCTACACCTTC; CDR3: CASSFGQGSGYTF
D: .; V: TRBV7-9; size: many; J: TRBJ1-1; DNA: TGTGCCAGCAGCTTAGGAGGCAGCCTGACTGAAGCTTTCTTT; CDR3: CASSLGGSLTEAFF
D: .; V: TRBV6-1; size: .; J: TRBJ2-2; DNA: TGTGCCAGCAGTGAAGCTGGCGGCAGGGGACGCACCGGGGAGCTGTTTTTT; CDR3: CASSEAGGRGRTGELFF
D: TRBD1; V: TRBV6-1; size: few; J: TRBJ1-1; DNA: TGTGCCAGCAGTCTTCCGGACAGGGGGCGAGCTTTCTTT; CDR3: CASSLPDRGRAFF
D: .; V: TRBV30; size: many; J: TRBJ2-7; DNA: TGTGCCTGGACCAAAACAGGGGCGGGAGGAGCCTACGAGCAGTACTTC; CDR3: CAWTKTGAGGAYEQYF
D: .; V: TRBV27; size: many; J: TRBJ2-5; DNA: TGTGCCAGCAGTTTATCGCTGCTCCCCCAAGAGACCCAGTACTTC; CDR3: CASSLSLLPQETQYF
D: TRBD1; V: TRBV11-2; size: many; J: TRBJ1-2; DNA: TGTGCCAGCGCGCGGGGGACAGGGAGCTATGGCTACACCTTC; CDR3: CASARGTGSYGYTF
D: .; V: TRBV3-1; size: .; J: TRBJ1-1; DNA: TGTGCCAGCAGCCAAGACTTCCGGACCCTTGAAGCTTTCTTT; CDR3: CASSQDFRTLEAFF
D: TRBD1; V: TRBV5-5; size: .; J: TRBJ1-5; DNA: TGTGCCAGCAGCTTGGTCCAGGGGGATCAGCCCCAGCATTTT; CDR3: CASSLVQGDQPQHF
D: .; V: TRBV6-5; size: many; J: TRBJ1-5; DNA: TGTGCCAGCAGTTACCAGACAGGAGGATATCAGCCCCAGCATTTT; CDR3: CASSYQTGGYQPQHF
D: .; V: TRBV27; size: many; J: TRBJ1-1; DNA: TGTGCCAGCAGTTCAACCTGGGGGCCGTCATCTGAAGCTTTCTTT; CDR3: CASSSTWGPSSEAFF
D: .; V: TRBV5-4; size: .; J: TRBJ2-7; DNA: TGTGCCAGCAGCCCCGGACGGACTGGAAAGCAGTACTTC; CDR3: CASSPGRTGKQYF
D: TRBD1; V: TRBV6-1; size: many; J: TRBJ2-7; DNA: TGTGCCAGCAAACGGGACAGGGGACACGAGCAGTACTTC; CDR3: CASKRDRGHEQYF
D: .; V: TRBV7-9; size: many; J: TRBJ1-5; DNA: TGTGCCAGCAGCCAAGGGGCCGGCAATCAGCCCCAGCATTTT; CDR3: CASSQGAGNQPQHF
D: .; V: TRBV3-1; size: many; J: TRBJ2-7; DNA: TGTGCCAGCAGCCAAGATCGAGCGGGTCAGCAGTACTTC; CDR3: CASSQDRAGQQYF
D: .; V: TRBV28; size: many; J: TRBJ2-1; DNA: TGTGCCAGCAGTTCAGACCCCTCCTACAATGAGCAGTTCTTC; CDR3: CASSSDPSYNEQFF
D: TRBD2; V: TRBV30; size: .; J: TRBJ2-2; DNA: TGTGCCTGGAGTGTACTAGCGGGGGGGTCCGGGGAGCTGTTTTTT; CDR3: CAWSVLAGGSGELFF
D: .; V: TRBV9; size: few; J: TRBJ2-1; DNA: TGTGCCAGCAGCCCCCCAAGGAAGAATGAGCAGTTCTTC; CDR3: CASSPPRKNEQFF
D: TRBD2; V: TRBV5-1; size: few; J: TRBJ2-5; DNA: TGCGCCAGCAGCCGCGGGACTAGCAAAGAGACCCAGTACTTC; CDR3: CASSRGTSKETQYF
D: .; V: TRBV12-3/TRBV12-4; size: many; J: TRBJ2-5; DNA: TGTGCCAGCAGCGTCGATGTTGCCCAAGAGACCCAGTACTTC; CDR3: CASSVDVAQETQYF
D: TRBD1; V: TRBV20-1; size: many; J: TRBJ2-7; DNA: TGCAGTGCTAGAGGAACTACAGGGGGTGGCGAGCAGTACTTC; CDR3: CSARGTTGGGEQYF
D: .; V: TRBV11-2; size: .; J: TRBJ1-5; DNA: TGTGCCAGCAGCTTAAGAGTAGGTCAGCCCCAGCATTTT; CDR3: CASSLRVGQPQHF
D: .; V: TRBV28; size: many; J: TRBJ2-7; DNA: TGTGCCAGCAGTCTAACAGGGATTTACGAGCAGTACTTC; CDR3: CASSLTGIYEQYF
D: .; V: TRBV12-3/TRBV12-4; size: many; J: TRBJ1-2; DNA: TGTGCCAGCAGTTTAAACGGGTATGGCTACACCTTC; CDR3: CASSLNGYGYTF
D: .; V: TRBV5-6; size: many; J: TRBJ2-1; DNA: TGTGCCAGCAGCTTGGTAGAGCTAACCTACAATGAGCAGTTCTTC; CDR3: CASSLVELTYNEQFF
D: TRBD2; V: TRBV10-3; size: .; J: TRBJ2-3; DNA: TGTGCCATCAGTGAGACCAGCGGGGGGGCCACAGATACGCAGTATTTT; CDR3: CAISETSGGATDTQYF
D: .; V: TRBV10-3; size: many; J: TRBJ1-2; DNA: TGTGCCATCAGCACCATGAACTATGGCTACACCTTC; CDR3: CAISTMNYGYTF
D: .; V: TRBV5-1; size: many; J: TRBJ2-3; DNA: TGCGCCAGCAGCTCCGTAGCGGCTAGGGATACGCAGTATTTT; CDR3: CASSSVAARDTQYF
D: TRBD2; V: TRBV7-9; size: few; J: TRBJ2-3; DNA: TGTGCCAGCAGCTTGACTAGCAGCCGCACAGATACGCAGTATTTT; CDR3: CASSLTSSRTDTQYF
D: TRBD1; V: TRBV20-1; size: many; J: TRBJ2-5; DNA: TGCAGGGCCAGGGGGCCTGGAGAGACCCAGTACTTC; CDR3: CRARGPGETQYF
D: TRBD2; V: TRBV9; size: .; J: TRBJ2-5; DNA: TGTGCCAGCAGCGTAGCGAGACTAGCGGGGGGCCCGCAAGAGACCCAGTACTTC; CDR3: CASSVARLAGGPQETQYF
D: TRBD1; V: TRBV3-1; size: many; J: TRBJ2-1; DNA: TGTGCCAGCAGCCAACCCCCCGGGACAGGGCCTTCCTACAATGAGCAGTTCTTC; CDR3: CASSQPPGTGPSYNEQFF
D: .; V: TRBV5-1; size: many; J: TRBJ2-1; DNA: TGCGCCAGCAGCTTGGTGGGCCTAGCCGGCAATGAGCAGTTCTTC; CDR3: CASSLVGLAGNEQFF
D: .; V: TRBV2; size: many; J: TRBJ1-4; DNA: TGTGCCAGCAGTGAACAATGGGCCCCTAATGAAAAACTGTTTTTT; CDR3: CASSEQWAPNEKLFF
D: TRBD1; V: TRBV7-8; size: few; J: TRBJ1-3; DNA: TGTGCCAGCAGCTTAGTTCACGGGACAGCCTCTGGAAACACCATATATTTT; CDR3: CASSLVHGTASGNTIYF
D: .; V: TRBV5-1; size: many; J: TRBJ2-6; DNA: TGCGCCAGCAGCTTGGCCACCGGCTCTGGGGCCAACGTCCTGACTTTC; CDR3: CASSLATGSGANVLTF
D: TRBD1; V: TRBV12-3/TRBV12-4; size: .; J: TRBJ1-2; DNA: TGTGCCAGCAGTTTGGTGACAGGGGGCGATGGCTACACCTTC; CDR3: CASSLVTGGDGYTF
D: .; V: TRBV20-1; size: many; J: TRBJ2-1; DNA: TGCAGTGCTTCGAGAACCGGGGGGCCAAGCAATGAGCAGTTCTTC; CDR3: CSASRTGGPSNEQFF
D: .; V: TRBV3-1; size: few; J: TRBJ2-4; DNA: TGTGCCAGCAGCCAACTGGACTTGAACATTCAGTACTTC; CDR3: CASSQLDLNIQYF
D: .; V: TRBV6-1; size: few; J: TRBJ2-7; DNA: TGTGCCAGCAGTGAACGAGAGAAGCAGTACTTC; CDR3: CASSEREKQYF
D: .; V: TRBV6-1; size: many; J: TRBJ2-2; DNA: TGTGCCAGCAGACACAGGTCGGACACCGGGGAGCTGTTTTTT; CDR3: CASRHRSDTGELFF
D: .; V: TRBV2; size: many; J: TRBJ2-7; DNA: TGTGCCAGCAGTTATAGTGGGGCCGGCGAGCAGTACTTC; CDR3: CASSYSGAGEQYF
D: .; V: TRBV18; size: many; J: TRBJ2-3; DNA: TGTGCCAGCAGTAGCTTAGCGGCCAGCACAGATACGCAGTATTTT; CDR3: CASSSLAASTDTQYF
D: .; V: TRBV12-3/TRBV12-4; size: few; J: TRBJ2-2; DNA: TGTGTCAGCAGTTCTTCCGGCGGGGAGCTGTTTTTT; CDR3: CVSSSSGGELFF